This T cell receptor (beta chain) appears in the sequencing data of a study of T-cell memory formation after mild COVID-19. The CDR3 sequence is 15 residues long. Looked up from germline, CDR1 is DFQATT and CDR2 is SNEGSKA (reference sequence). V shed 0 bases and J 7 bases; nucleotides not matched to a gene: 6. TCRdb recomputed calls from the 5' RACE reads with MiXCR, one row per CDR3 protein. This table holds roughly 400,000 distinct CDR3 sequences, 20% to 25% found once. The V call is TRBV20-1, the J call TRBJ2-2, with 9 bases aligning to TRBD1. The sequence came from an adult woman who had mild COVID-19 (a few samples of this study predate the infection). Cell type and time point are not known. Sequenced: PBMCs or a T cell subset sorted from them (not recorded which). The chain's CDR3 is CSARETGGRGGELFF. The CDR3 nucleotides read TGCAGTGCTAGAGAGACAGGGGGTAGGGGCGGGGAGCTGTTTTTT.